This entry features one T cell receptor beta chain sequence. The sample is drawn from a study of T cell changes during pregnancy in multiple sclerosis. Clones were sequenced by immunoSEQ multiplex PCR, and TCRdb holds only the in-frame ones, with some missing. In the table there are 45,000 to 55,000 clones, 85% to 95% of which are singletons. J gave up 3 bases and V 6 bases, and 11 bases lay outside the gene matches. Looked up from germline, CDR1 is MDHEN and CDR2 is SYDVKM. The CDR3 runs 15 residues. The chain recombines TRBV28 with TRBJ2-7; 7 bases are shared with TRBD1. The specimen comprised CD4+ T cells from peripheral blood mononuclear cells, sampled in the second trimester of pregnancy. The TCR comes from a female donor in good health, enrolled as a control in a pregnancy study. Here the CDR3 reads CASSSSPGQNYEQYF. CDR3 in DNA: TGTGCCAGCAGCTCCTCCCCGGGACAGAACTACGAGCAGTACTTC. Looking up the rest from reference TRBV28 and TRBJ2-7 gives the full variable domain: DVKVTQSSRYLVKRTGEKVFLECVQDMDHENMFWYRQDPGLGLRLIYFSYDVKMKEKGDIPEGYSVSREKKERFSLILESASTNQTSMYLCASSSSPGQNYEQYFGPGTRLTVT.